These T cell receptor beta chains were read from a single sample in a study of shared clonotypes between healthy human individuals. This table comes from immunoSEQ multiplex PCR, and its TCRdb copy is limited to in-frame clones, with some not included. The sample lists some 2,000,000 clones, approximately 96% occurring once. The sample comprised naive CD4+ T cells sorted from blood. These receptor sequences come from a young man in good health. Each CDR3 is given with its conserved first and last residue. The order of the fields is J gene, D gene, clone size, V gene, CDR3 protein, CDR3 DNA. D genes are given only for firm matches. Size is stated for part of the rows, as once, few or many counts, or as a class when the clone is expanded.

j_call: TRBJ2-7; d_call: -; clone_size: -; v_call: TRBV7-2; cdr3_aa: CASSLAGVEQYF; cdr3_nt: TGTGCCAGCAGCTTAGCGGGAGTCGAGCAGTACTTC
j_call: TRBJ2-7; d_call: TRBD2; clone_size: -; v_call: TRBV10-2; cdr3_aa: CASSESGRASEQYF; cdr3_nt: TGCGCCAGCAGTGAAAGCGGGAGGGCCTCCGAGCAGTACTTC
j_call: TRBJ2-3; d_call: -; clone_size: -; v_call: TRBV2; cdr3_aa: CASSEEGYGYTQYF; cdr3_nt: TGTGCCAGCAGTGAAGAGGGCTACGGATATACGCAGTATTTT
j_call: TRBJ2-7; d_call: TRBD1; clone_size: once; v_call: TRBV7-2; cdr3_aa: CASSPRGQTLWEQYF; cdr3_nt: TGTGCCAGCAGCCCTAGGGGACAGACCCTATGGGAGCAGTACTTC
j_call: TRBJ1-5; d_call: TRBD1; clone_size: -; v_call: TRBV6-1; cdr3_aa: CASSETGNNQPQHF; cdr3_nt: TGTGCCAGCAGCGAGACAGGGAACAATCAGCCCCAGCATTTT
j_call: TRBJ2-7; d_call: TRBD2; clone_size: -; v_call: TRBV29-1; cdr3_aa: CSVGRAGGIYEQYF; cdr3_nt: TGCAGCGTTGGTCGAGCGGGAGGCATTTACGAGCAGTACTTC
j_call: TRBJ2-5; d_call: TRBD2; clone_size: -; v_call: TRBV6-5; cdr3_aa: CASSSRTSGYQETQYF; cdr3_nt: TGTGCCAGCAGTTCCCGGACTAGCGGGTACCAAGAGACCCAGTACTTC
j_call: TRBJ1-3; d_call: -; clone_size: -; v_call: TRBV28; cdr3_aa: CASGMAMRGNTIYF; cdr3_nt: TGTGCCAGCGGTATGGCAATGAGAGGAAACACCATATATTTT
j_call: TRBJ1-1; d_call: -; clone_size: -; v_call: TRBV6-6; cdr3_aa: CASSWGSTEAFF; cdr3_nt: TGTGCCAGCAGTTGGGGGAGCACTGAAGCTTTCTTT
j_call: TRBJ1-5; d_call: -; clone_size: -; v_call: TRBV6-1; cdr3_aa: CASNPGNQPQHF; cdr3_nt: TGTGCCAGCAACCCTGGAAATCAGCCCCAGCATTTT
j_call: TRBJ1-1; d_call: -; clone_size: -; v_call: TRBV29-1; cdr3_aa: CSVDLPSRF; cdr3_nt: TGCAGCGTGGACCTCCCGTCCCGCTTT
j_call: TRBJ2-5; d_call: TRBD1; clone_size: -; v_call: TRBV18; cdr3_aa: CASSPTGGETQYF; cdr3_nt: TGTGCCAGCTCACCAACAGGGGGGGAGACCCAGTACTTC
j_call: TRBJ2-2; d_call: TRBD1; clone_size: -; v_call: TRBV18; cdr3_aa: CASSPRGTGTTGELFF; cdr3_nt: TGTGCCAGCTCACCACGCGGGACAGGGACCACCGGGGAGCTGTTTTTT
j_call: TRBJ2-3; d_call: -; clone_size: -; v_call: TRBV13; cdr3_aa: CASSLTRRGLTDTQYF; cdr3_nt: TGTGCCAGCAGCTTAACCCGAAGGGGACTCACAGATACGCAGTATTTT
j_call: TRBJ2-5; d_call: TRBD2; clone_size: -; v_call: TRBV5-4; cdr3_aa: CASSSKRGQETQYF; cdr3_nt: TGTGCCAGCAGTTCCAAGCGGGGCCAAGAGACCCAGTACTTC
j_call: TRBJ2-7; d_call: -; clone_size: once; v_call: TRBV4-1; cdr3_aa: CASSLRDTSYEQYF; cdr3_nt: TGCGCCAGCAGTCTCCGGGACACCTCCTACGAGCAGTACTTC
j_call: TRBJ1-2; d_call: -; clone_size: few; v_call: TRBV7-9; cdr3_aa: CASSLDWQAPNYGYTF; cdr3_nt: TGTGCCAGCAGCTTAGACTGGCAGGCCCCTAACTATGGCTACACCTTC
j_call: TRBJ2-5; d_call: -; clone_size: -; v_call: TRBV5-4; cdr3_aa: CASSQTPPETQYF; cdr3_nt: TGTGCCAGCAGTCAGACCCCGCCGGAGACCCAGTACTTC
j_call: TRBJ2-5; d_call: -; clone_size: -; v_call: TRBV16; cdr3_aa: CASSQSIGAGIQETQYF; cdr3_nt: TGTGCCAGCAGCCAATCGATTGGGGCGGGGATTCAAGAGACCCAGTACTTC
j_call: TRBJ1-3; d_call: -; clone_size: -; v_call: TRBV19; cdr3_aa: CATAVGFGNTIYF; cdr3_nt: TGTGCCACCGCAGTAGGATTTGGAAACACCATATATTTT
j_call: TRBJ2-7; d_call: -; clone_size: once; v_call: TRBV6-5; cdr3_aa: CASSYRPFGGHYEQYF; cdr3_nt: TGTGCCAGCAGTTACCGTCCCTTCGGGGGGCACTACGAGCAGTACTTC
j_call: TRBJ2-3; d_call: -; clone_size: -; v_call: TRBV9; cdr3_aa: CASSVGRTYSTDTQYF; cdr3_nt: TGTGCCAGCAGCGTAGGCAGAACCTATAGCACAGATACGCAGTATTTT
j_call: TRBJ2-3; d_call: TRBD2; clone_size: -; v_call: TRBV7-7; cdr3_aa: CASSFSSGVADTQYF; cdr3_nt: TGTGCTAGCAGCTTTTCTAGCGGGGTCGCAGATACGCAGTATTTT
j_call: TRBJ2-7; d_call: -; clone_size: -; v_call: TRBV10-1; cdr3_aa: CASSELGNTLYEQYF; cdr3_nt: TGCGCCAGCAGTGAGTTGGGAAACACCCTCTACGAGCAGTACTTC
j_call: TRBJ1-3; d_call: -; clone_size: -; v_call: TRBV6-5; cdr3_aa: CASSYSSRIAGNTIYF; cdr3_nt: TGTGCCAGCAGTTACTCCTCTAGGATCGCTGGAAACACCATATATTTT
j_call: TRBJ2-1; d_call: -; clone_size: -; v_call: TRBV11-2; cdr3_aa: CASSLDPGGVHEQFF; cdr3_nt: TGTGCCAGCAGCTTAGATCCGGGTGGGGTCCATGAGCAGTTCTTC
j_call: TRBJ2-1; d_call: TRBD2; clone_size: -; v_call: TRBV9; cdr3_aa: CASSPFPGGLDYNEQFF; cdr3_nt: TGTGCCAGCAGCCCCTTTCCGGGGGGACTAGATTACAATGAGCAGTTCTTC
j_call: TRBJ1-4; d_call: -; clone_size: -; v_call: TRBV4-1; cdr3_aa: CASSQGATNEKLFF; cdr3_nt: TGCGCCAGCAGCCAAGGAGCAACTAATGAAAAACTGTTTTTT
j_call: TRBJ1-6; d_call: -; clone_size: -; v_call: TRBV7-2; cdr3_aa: CASSARGTYNSPLHF; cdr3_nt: TGTGCCAGCAGCGCTAGGGGAACCTATAATTCACCCCTCCACTTT
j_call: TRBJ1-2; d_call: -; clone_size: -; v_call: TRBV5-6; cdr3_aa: CASSFPTYSGYTF; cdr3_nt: TGTGCCAGCAGCTTTCCCACTTACTCCGGCTACACCTTC
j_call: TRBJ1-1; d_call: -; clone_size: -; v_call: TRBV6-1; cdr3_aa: CASSGQIVEAFF; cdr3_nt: TGTGCCAGCAGTGGCCAAATTGTTGAAGCTTTCTTT
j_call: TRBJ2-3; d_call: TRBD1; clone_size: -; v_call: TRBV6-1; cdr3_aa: CASSRDRGTDTQYF; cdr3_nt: TGTGCCAGCAGTCGGGACAGAGGCACAGATACGCAGTATTTT
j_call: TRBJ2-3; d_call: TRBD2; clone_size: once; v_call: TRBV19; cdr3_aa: CASSSAASGGLSTDTQYF; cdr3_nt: TGTGCCAGTAGTTCGGCGGCTAGCGGGGGGTTAAGCACAGATACGCAGTATTTT
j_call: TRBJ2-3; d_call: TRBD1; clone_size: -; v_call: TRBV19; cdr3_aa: CASSSRDRVTDTQYF; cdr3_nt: TGTGCCAGTAGTTCTCGGGACAGGGTGACAGATACGCAGTATTTT
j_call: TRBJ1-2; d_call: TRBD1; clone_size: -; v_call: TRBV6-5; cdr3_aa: CASSYQQPDRSYGYTF; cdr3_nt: TGTGCCAGCAGTTACCAGCAGCCGGACAGGAGCTATGGCTACACCTTC
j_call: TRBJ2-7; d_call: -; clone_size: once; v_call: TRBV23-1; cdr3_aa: CAAEQGSSYEQYF; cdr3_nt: TGCGCCGCAGAGCAGGGGTCCTCCTACGAGCAGTACTTC
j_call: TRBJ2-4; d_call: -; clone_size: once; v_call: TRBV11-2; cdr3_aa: CASSLRGIGAKNIQYF; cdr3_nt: TGTGCCAGCAGCTTACGGGGGATCGGAGCCAAAAACATTCAGTACTTC
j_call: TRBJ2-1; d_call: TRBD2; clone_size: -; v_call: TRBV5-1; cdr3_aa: CASSLDSGSGNEQFF; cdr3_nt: TGCGCCAGCAGCTTAGATAGCGGGAGTGGTAATGAGCAGTTCTTC
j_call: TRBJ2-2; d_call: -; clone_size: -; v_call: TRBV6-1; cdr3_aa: CASRGSERTGELFF; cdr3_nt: TGTGCCAGCAGGGGGTCCGAGCGGACCGGGGAGCTGTTTTTT
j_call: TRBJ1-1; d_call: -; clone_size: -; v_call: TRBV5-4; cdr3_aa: CASSLSFQAMDTEAFF; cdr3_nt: TGTGCCAGCAGCTTGAGTTTTCAGGCCATGGACACTGAAGCTTTCTTT
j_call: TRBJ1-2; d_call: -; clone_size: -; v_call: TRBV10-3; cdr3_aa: CAISPTEYYGYTF; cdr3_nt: TGTGCCATCAGCCCAACAGAATACTATGGCTACACCTTC
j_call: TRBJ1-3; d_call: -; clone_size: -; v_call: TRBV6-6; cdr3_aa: CASSAPEQGKGNTIYF; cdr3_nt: TGTGCCAGCAGTGCCCCCGAACAGGGTAAAGGAAACACCATATATTTT
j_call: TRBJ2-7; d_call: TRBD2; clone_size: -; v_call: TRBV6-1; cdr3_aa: CASSEGLAAAVEQYF; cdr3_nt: TGTGCCAGCAGTGAGGGACTAGCAGCCGCGGTGGAGCAGTACTTC
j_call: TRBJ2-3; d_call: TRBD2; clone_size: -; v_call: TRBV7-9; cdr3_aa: CAIPAGEITDTQYF; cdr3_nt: TGTGCCATCCCAGCGGGGGAAATCACAGATACGCAGTATTTT
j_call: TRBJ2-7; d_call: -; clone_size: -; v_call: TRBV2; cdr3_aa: CASTILGEQYF; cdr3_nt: TGTGCCAGCACAATCTTAGGCGAGCAGTACTTC
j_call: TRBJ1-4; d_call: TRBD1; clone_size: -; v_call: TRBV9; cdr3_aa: CASSATGGLATNEKLFF; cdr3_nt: TGTGCCAGCAGCGCTACAGGGGGACTTGCAACTAATGAAAAACTGTTTTTT
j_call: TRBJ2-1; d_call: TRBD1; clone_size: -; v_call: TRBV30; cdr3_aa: CAWSTQGAAYNEQFF; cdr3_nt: TGTGCCTGGAGCACACAGGGGGCGGCCTACAATGAGCAGTTCTTC
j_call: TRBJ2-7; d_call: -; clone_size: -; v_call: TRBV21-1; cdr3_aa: CASSKDQMSGDRIYEQYF; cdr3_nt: TGTGCCAGCAGCAAAGATCAAATGTCGGGCGACCGAATTTACGAGCAGTACTTC
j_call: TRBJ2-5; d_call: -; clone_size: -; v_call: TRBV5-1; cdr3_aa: CASSLGLNGVTWETQYF; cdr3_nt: TGCGCCAGCAGCTTGGGACTAAACGGGGTGACTTGGGAGACCCAGTACTTC
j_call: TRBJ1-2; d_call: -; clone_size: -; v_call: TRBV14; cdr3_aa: CASSQDPDSRNYGYTF; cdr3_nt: TGTGCCAGCAGCCAAGACCCGGACAGCCGTAACTATGGCTACACCTTC